The T cell receptor (beta chain) described here comes from a study of CD8 T cells in Susac syndrome. The count of this clonotype is one. After extraction with the RNeasy kit, about 0.5 to 1 ug of the RNA was reverse transcribed using random hexamers. Across 54 Vbeta and 13 Jbeta, TCR beta CDR3 was amplified with immunoSEQ multiplex PCR. Each CDR3 protein gets one entry after TCRdb re-called the immunoSEQ multiplex PCR reads with MiXCR. Altogether about 130,000 distinct CDR3 sequences are present, roughly 94% being singletons, with the ten largest covering approximately 0.12%. The multiple sclerosis controls, all treatment-naive patients, had relapsing-remitting disease that was stable or active. Negative isolation yielded CD4+ and CD8+ T cells, and FACS enriched TEMRA cells. Germline CDR1 MNHNY, CDR2 SVGAGI (reference sequence). Unmatched junction bases numbered 1, after V lost 2 bases and J lost 12 bases. CDR3 size: 11 residues.

Material: CD4+ T cells from PBMCs. This chain uses TRBV6-6 with TRBJ2-1; 7 bases line up with TRBD1. This TCR was sampled from a human donor with multiple sclerosis. In nucleotides, the CDR3 is TGTGCCAGCAGTTACGGGGACAGGCAGTTCTTC. Translating gives CASSYGDRQFF.